These T cell receptor beta chains were read from a single sample in a study of radiotherapy plus CTLA-4 blockade in lung cancer. Here immunoSEQ multiplex PCR was the method, and the copy in TCRdb shows in-frame clones only, minus some. Of 65,000 to 85,000 clones listed, 70% to 85% are singletons. Sequenced here: peripheral blood, sampled from a patient treated with radiotherapy plus ipilimumab. These receptors originate from a human donor with non-small cell lung cancer whose response to radiotherapy plus ipilimumab could not be evaluated. CDR3s include the opening cysteine and the closing phenylalanine or tryptophan. Fields, in order: D gene, V gene, CDR3 protein. A D gene is named only where the DNA matches it firmly.

- TRBV19 CASIRGQSPSSGANVLTF
- TRBV28 CASRDQETRRGETQYF
- TRBV4-3 CASSQDPFAVRDEQFF
- TRBV27 CATSFAGPSTDTQYF
- TRBV2 CASRRGHLYEQYF
TRBD2 TRBV7-2 CASSLGGSKNIQYF
- TRBV18 CASSDRQHNQPQHF
- TRBV7-2 CASRTGYMNTEAFF
- TRBV28 CASSLWNTEAFF
- TRBV29-1 CSVGTGLLRLGEQYF
- TRBV29-1 CSVEDLRGYGSYEQYF
- TRBV4-3 CASRGAGELFF
TRBD1 TRBV10-3 CAIREDRGTGELFF
TRBD2 TRBV6-1 CASSLAGPRGNEQFF
- TRBV7-2 CASSLGYGLSYEQYF
TRBD1 TRBV27 CASSSATTGQHTEAFF
TRBD2 TRBV2 CASREMRTSGEVGTQYF